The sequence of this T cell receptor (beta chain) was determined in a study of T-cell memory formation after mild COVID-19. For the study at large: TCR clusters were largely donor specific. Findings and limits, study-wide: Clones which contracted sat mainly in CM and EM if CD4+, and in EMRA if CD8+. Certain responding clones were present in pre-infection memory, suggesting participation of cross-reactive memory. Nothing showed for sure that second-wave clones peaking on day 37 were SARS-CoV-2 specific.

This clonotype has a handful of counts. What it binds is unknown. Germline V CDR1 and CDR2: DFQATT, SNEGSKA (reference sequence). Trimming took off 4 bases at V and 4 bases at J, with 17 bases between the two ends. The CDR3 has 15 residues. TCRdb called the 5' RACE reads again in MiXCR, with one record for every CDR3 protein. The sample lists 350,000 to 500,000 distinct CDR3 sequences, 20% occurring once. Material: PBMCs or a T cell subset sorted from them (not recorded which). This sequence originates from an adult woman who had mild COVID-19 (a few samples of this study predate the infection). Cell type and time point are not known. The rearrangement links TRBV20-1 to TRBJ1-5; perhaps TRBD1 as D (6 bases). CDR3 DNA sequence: TGCAGTGCTAAGGCAGGGGAGACGGGAAATCAGCCCCAGCATTTT. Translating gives CSAKAGETGNQPQHF.